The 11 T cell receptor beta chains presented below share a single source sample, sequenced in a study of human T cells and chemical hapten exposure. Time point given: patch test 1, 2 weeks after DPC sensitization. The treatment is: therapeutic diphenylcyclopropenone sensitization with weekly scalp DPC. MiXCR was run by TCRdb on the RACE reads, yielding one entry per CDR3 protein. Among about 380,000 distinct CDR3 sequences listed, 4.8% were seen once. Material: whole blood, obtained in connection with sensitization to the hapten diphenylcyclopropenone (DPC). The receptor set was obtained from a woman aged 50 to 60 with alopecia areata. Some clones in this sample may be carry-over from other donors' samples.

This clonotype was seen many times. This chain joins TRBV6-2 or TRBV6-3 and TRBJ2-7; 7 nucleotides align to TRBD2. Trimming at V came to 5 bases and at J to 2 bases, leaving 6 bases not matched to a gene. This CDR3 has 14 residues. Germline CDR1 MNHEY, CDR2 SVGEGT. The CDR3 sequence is CASSARGKPYEQYF. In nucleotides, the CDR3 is TGTGCCAGCAGTGCGCGGGGGAAACCCTACGAGCAGTACTTC.

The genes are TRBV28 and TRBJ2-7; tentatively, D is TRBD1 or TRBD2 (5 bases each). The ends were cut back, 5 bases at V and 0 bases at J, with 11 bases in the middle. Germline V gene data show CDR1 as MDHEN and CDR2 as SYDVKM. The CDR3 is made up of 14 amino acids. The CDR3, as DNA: TGTGCCAGCAGTCGAGGGGACGCCTCCTACGAGCAGTACTTC. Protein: CASSRGDASYEQYF.

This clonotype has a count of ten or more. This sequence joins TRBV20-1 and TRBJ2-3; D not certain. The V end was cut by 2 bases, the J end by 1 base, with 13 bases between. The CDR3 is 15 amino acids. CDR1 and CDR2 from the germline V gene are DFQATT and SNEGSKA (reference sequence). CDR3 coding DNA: TGCAGTGCTAGAAGTCTCTATTGGGGCACAGATACGCAGTATTTT. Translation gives CSARSLYWGTDTQYF.

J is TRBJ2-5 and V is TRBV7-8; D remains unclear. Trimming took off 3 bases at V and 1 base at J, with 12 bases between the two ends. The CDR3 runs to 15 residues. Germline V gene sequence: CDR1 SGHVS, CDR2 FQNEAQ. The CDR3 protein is CASSLAVSLQETQYF. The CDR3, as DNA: TGTGCCAGCAGCTTGGCAGTTTCACTCCAAGAGACCCAGTACTTC.

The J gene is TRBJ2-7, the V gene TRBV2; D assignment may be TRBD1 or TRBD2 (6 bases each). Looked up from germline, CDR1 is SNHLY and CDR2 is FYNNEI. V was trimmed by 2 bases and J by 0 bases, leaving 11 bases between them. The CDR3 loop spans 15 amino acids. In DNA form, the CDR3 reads TGTGCCAGCAGTGAACCCGGGGGCATCTCCTACGAGCAGTACTTC. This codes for CASSEPGGISYEQYF.

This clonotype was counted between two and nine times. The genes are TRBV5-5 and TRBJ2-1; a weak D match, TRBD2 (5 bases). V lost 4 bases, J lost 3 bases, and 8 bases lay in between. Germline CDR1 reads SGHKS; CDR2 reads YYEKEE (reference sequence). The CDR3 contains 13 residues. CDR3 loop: CASSPGIYNEQFF. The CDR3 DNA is TGTGCCAGCAGCCCCGGGATCTACAATGAGCAGTTCTTC.

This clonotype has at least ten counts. The CDR3, as DNA: TGCAGCGTTGAGGGGCAAACAGGGGGGTACGAGCAGTACTTC. This codes for CSVEGQTGGYEQYF. The chain employs TRBV29-1 and TRBJ2-7; TRBD1 matches 8 bases. This CDR3 is built from 14 residues. Germline loops: CDR1 SQVTM, CDR2 ANQGSEA. Germline trimming cut 3 bases from V and 4 bases from J; bases unmatched to any gene: 8.

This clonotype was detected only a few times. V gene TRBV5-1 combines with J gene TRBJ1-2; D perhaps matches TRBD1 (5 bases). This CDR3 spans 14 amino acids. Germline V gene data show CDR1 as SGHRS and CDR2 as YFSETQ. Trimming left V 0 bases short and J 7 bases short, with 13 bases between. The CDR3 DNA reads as TGCGCCAGCAGCTTGGATGGGCAGGGTCGTGGCTACACCTTC. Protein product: CASSLDGQGRGYTF.

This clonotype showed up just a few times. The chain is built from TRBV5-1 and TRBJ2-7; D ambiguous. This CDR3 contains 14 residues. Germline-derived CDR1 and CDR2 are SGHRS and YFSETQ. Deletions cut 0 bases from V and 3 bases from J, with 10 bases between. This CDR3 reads CASSLDSQVYEQYF. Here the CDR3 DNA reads TGCGCCAGCAGCTTGGATAGTCAGGTCTACGAGCAGTACTTC.

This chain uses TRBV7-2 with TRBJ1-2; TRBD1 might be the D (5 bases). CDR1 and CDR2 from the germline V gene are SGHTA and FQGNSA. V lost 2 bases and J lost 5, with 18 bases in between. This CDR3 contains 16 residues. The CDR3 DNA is TGTGCCAGCAGCTTACCACGACGGATCGGGGGTTATGGCTACACCTTC. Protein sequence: CASSLPRRIGGYGYTF.

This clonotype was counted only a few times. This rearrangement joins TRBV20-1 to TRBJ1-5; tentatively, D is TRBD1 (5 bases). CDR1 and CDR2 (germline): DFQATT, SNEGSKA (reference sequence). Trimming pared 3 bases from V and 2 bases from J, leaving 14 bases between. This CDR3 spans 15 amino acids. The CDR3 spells CSASIPGVGNQPQHF. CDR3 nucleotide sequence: TGCAGTGCTAGTATTCCGGGGGTTGGCAATCAGCCCCAGCATTTT.